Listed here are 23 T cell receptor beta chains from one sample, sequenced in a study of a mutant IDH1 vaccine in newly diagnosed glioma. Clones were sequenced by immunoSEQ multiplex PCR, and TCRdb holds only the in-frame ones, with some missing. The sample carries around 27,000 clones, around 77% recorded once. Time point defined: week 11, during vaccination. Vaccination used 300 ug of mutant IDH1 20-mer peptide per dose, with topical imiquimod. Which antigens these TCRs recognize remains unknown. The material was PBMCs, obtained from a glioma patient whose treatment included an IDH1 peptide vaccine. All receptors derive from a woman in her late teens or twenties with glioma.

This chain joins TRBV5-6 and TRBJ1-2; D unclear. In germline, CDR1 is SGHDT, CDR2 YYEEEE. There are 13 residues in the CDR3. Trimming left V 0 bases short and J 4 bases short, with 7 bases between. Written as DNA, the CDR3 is TGTGCCAGCAGCTTGGGGTTAGCCTATGGCTACACCTTC. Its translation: CASSLGLAYGYTF.

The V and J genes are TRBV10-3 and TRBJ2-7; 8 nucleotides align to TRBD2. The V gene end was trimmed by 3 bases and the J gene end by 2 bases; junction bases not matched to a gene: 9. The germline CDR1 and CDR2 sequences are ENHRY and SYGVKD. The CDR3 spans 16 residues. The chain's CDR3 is CAISDPSGRTTYEQYF. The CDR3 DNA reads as TGTGCCATCAGTGACCCTAGCGGGCGAACAACCTACGAGCAGTACTTC.

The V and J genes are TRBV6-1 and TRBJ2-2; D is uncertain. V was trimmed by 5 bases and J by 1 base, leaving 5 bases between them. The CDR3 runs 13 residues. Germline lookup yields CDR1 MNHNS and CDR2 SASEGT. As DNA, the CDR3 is TGTGCCAGCAGTTCCGTGAACACCGGGGAGCTGTTTTTT. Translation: CASSSVNTGELFF.

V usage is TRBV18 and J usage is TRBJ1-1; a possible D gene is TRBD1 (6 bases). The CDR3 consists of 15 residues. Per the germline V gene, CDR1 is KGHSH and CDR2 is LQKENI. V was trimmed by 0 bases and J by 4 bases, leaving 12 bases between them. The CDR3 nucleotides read TGTGCCAGCTCACCACCGGGGGGCCGGAGCACTGAAGCTTTCTTT. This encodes CASSPPGGRSTEAFF.

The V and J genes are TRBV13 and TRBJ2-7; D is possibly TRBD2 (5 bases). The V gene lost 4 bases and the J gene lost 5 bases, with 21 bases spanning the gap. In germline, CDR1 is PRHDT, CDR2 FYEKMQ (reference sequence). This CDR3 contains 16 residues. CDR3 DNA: TGTGCCAGCAGCTCGACCAGAGGGTTACGATTGGACGAGCAGTACTTC. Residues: CASSSTRGLRLDEQYF.

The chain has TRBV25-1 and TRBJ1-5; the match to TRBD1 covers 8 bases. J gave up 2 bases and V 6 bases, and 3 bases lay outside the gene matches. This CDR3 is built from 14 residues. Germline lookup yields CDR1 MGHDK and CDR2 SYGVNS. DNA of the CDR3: TGTGCCAGCAGACAGACAGGGGGCAATCAGCCCCAGCATTTT. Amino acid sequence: CASRQTGGNQPQHF.

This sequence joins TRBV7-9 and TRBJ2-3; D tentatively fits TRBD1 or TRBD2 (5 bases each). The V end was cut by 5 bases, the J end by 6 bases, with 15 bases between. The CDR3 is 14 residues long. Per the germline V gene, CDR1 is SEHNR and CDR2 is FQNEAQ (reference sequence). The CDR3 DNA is TGTGCCAGCAGCAACCGGGACCCCGCGGATACGCAGTATTTT. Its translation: CASSNRDPADTQYF.

The CDR3 here is CASTKLNSFTDTQYF. The CDR3 DNA follows: TGTGCCAGTACAAAACTCAACAGCTTCACAGATACGCAGTATTTT. V gene TRBV9 combines with J gene TRBJ2-3; D ambiguous. Germline V gene lookup returns CDR1 SGDLS and CDR2 YYNGEE. CDR3 length: 15 residues. Trimming stripped 8 bases from V and 2 bases from J, with 18 bases between.

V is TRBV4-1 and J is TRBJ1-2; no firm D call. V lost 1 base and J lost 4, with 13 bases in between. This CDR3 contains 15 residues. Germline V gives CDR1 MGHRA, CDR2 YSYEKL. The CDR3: CASSQGADSPYGYTF. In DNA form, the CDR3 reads TGCGCCAGCAGCCAAGGGGCAGACTCACCCTATGGCTACACCTTC.

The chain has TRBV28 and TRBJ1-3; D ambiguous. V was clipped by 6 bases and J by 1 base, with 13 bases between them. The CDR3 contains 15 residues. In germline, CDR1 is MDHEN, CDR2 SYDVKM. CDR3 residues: CASREGLASGNTIYF. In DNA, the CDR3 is TGTGCCAGCAGGGAGGGCTTAGCGTCTGGAAACACCATATATTTT.

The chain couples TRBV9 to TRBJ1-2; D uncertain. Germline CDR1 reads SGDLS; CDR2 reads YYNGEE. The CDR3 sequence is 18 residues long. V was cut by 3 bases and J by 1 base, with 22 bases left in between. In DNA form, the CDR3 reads TGTGCCAGCAGCGCCTCCGGAACAGCCACTTTGATTAACTATGGCTACACCTTC. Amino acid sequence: CASSASGTATLINYGYTF. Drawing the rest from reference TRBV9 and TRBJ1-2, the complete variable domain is DSGVTQTPKHLITATGQRVTLRCSPRSGDLSVYWYQQSLDQGLQFLIQYYNGEERAKGNILERFSAQQFPDLHSELNLSSLELGDSALYFCASSASGTATLINYGYTFGSGTRLTVV.

The CDR3 spells CSVRVEPGGYNEQFF. The CDR3 DNA reads as TGCAGCGTTCGAGTAGAGCCGGGGGGTTACAATGAGCAGTTCTTC. This chain links TRBV29-1 with TRBJ2-1; 7 bases are a match to TRBD2. J gave up 4 bases and V 5 bases, and 11 bases lay outside the gene matches. Germline values: CDR1 SQVTM, CDR2 ANQGSEA. The CDR3 runs 15 residues.

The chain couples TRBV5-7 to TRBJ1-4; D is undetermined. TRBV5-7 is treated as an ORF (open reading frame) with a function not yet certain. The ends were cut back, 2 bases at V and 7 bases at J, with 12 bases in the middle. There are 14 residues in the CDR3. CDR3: CASSFTTRAEKLFF. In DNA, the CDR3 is TGTGCCAGCAGCTTCACAACTCGGGCTGAAAAACTGTTTTTT.

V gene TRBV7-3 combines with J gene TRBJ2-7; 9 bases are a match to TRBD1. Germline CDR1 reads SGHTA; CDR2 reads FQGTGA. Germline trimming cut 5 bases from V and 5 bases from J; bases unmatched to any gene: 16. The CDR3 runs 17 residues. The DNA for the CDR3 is TGTGCCAGCAGCCCTCAGGGACAGGGAGGGCGGTTCCACGAGCAGTACTTC. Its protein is CASSPQGQGGRFHEQYF.

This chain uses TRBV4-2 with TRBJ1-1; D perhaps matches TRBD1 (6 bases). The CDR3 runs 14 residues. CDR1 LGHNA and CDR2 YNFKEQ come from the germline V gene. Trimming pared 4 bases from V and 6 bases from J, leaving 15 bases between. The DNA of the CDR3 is TGTGCCAGCAGCCCGGTAACAGGGACGGCTGAAGCTTTCTTT. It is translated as CASSPVTGTAEAFF.

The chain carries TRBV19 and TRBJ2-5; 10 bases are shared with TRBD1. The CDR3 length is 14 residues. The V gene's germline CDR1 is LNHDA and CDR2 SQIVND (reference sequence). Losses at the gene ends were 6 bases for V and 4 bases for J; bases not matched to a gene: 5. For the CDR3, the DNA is TGTGCCAGTAGCCAGACAGGGGGCAGAGAGACCCAGTACTTC. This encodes CASSQTGGRETQYF.

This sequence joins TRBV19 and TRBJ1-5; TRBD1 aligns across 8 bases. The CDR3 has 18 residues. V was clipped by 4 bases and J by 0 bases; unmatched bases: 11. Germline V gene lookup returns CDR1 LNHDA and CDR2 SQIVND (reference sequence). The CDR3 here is CASSTYGPGGNSNQPQHF. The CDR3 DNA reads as TGTGCCAGTAGTACCTATGGGCCAGGGGGCAATAGCAATCAGCCCCAGCATTTT.

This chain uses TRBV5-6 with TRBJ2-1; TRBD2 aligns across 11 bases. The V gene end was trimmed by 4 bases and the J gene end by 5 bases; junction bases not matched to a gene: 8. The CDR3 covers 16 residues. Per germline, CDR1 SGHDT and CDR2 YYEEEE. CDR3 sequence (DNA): TGTGCCAGCAGCCCCCCGTGGGGACTAGCGGACAATGAGCAGTTCTTC. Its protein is CASSPPWGLADNEQFF. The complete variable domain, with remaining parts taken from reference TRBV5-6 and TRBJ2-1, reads DAGVTQSPTHLIKTRGQQVTLRCSPKSGHDTVSWYQQALGQGPQFIFQYYEEEERQRGNFPDRFSGHQFPNYSSELNVNALLLGDSALYLCASSPPWGLADNEQFFGPGTRLTVL.

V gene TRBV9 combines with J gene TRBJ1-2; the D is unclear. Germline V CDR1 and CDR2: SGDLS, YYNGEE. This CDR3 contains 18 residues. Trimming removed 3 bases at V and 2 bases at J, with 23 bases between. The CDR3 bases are TGTGCCAGCAGCGCCTCTTTATCCGGGAAGGGCGCAAACTATGGCTACACCTTC. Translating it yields CASSASLSGKGANYGYTF.

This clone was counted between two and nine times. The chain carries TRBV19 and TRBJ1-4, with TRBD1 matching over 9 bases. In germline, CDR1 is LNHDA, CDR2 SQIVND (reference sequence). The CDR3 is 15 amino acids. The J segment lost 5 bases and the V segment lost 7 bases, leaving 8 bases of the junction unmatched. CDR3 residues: CASITGGGRNEKLFF. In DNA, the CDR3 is TGTGCCAGTATCACAGGGGGCGGGCGGAATGAAAAACTGTTTTTT.

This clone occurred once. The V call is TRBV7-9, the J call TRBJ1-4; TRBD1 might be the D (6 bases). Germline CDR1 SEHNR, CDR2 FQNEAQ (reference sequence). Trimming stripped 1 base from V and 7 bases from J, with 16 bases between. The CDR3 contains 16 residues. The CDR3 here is CASSLGDSRGVEKLFF. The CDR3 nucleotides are TGTGCCAGCAGCTTAGGGGATTCCAGGGGCGTTGAAAAACTGTTTTTT.

The CDR3 region is CASSLGQSSGNTIYF. The CDR3 DNA is TGTGCCAGCAGTTTGGGGCAGTCCTCTGGAAACACCATATATTTT. V and J are TRBV27 and TRBJ1-3, with D perhaps matching TRBD1 (5 bases). This CDR3 region has 15 residues. Germline-derived CDR1 and CDR2 are MNHEY and SMNVEV (reference sequence). V lost 3 bases and J lost 0, with 9 bases in between.

The chain's CDR3 is CASSLGLAGGLGNEQFF. The CDR3 bases are TGCGCCAGCAGCTTAGGACTAGCGGGGGGGCTAGGGAATGAGCAGTTCTTC. The chain has TRBV5-1 and TRBJ2-1, with 15 bases fitting TRBD2. The junction had 7 bases not matched to a gene; V was cut back by 2 bases and J by 7 bases. Germline assignment: CDR1 SGHRS and CDR2 YFSETQ. This CDR3 has 17 residues.